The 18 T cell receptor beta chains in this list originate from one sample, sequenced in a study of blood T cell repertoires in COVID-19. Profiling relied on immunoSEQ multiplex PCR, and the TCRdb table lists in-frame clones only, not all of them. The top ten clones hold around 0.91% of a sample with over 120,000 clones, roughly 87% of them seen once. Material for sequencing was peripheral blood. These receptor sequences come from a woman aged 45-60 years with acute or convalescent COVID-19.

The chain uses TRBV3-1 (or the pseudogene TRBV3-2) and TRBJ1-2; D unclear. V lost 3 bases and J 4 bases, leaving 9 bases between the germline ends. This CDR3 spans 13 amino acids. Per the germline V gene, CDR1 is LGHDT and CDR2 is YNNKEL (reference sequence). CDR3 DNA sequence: TGTGCCAGCAGCCATAGGGAGGGCTATGGCTACACCTTC. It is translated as CASSHREGYGYTF.

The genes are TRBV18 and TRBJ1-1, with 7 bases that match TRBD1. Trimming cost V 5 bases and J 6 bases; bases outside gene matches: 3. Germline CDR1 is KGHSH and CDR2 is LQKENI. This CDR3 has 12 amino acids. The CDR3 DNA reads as TGTGCCAGCTCAAACAGGGGTCCTGAAGCTTTCTTT. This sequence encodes CASSNRGPEAFF.

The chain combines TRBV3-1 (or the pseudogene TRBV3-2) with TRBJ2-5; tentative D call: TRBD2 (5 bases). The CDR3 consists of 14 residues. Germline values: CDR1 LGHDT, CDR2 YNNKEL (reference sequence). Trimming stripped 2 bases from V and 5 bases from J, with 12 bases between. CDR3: CASSQSPLAETQYF. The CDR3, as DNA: TGTGCCAGCAGCCAAAGTCCATTAGCGGAGACCCAGTACTTC.

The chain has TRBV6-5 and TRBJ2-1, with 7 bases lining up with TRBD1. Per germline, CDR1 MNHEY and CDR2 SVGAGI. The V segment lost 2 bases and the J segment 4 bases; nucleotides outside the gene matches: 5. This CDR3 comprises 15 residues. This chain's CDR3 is CASSYAGTAYNEQFF. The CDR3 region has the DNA TGTGCCAGCAGTTACGCCGGGACAGCATACAATGAGCAGTTCTTC.

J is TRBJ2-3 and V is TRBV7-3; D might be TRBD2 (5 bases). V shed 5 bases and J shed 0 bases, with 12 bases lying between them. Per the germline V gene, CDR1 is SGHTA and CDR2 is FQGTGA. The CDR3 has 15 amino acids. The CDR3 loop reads CASSLRPGSTDTQYF. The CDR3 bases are TGTGCCAGCAGCCTACGGCCGGGGAGCACAGATACGCAGTATTTT.

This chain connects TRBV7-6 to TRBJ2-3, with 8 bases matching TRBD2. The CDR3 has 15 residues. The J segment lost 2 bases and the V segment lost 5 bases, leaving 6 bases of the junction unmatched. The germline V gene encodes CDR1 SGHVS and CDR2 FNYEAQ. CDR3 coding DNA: TGTGCCAGCAGCAATAGAGCGGGGGACACAGATACGCAGTATTTT. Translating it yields CASSNRAGDTDTQYF.

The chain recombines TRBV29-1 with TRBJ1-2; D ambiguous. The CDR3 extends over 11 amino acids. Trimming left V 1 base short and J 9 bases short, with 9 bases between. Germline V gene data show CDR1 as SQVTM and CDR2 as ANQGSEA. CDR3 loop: CSVEGGRRYTF. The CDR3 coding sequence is TGCAGCGTTGAAGGCGGCCGCCGCTACACCTTC.

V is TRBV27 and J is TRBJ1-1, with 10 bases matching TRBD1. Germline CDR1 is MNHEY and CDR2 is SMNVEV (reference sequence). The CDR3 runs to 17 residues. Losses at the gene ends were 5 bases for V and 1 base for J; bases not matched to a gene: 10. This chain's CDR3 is CASSLRQGAERNTEAFF. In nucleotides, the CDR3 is TGTGCCAGCAGTCTAAGACAGGGGGCAGAAAGGAACACTGAAGCTTTCTTT.

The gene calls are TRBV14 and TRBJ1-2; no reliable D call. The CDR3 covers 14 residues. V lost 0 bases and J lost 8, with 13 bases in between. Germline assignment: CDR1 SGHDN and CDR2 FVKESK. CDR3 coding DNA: TGTGCCAGCAGCCAAGAGCGAGGGTTCTACGGCTACACCTTC. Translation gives CASSQERGFYGYTF.

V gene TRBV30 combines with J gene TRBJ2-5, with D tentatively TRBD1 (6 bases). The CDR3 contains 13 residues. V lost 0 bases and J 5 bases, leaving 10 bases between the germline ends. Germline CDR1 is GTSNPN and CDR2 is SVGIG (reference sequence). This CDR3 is CAWSVNRVETQYF. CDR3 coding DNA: TGTGCCTGGAGTGTAAACAGGGTGGAGACCCAGTACTTC.

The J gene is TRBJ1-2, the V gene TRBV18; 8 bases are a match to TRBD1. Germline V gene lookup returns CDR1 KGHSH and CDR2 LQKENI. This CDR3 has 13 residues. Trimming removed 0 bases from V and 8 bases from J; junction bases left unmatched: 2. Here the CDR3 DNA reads TGTGCCAGCTCACCACCGACAGGGGAAGGCTACACCTTC. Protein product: CASSPPTGEGYTF.

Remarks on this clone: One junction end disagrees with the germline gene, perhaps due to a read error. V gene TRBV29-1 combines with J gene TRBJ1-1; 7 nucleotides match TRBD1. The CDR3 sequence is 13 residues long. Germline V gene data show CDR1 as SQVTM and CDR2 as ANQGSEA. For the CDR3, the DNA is TGCAGCGTTCAAGACAGGGTAGCGGCTGAAGCTTTCTTT. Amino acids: CSVQDRVAAEAFF.

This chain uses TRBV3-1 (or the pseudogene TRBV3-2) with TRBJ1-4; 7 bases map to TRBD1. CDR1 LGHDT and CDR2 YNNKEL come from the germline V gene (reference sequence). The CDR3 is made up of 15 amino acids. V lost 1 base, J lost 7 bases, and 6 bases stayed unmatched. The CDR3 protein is CASSQVGDRVEKLFF. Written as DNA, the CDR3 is TGTGCCAGCAGCCAAGTAGGTGACAGGGTTGAAAAACTGTTTTTT.

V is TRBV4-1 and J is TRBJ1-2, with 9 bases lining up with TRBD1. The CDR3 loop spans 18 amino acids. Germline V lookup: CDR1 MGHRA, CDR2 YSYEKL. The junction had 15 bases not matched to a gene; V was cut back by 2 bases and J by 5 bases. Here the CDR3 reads CASSQTEVGTGKKYGYTF. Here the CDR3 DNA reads TGCGCCAGCAGCCAAACCGAGGTCGGGACAGGGAAAAAGTATGGCTACACCTTC.

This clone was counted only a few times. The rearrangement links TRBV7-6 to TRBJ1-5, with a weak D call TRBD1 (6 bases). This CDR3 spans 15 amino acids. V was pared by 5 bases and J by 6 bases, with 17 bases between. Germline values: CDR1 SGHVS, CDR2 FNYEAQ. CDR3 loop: CASSPEAGEGQPQHF. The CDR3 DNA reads TGTGCCAGCAGCCCGGAGGCAGGGGAAGGTCAGCCCCAGCATTTT.

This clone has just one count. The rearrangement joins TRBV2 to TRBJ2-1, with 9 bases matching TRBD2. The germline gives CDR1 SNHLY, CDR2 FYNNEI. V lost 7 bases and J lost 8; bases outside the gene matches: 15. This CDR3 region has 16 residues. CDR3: CASTPLGGGGADEQFF. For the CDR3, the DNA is TGTGCCAGCACCCCCTTGGGGGGCGGGGGGGCGGATGAGCAGTTCTTC.

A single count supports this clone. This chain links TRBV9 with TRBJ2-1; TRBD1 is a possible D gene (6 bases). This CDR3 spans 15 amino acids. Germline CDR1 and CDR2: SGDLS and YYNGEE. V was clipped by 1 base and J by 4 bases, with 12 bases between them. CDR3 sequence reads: CASSVSGALYNEQFF. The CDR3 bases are TGTGCCAGCAGCGTATCAGGGGCTCTGTACAATGAGCAGTTCTTC.

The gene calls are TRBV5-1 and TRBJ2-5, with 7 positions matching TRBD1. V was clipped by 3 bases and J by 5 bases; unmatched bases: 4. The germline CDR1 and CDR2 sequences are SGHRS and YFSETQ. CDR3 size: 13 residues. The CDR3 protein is CASSSTGSETQYF. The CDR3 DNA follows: TGCGCCAGCAGCTCGACAGGGTCCGAGACCCAGTACTTC.